This T cell receptor beta chain came from a study of blood T cell repertoires in COVID-19. On the study more broadly: T cells, B-cell-depleted T cells, or PBMCs provided the cDNA or gDNA that served as material.

Assay: immunoSEQ multiplex PCR; the TCRdb copy retains only in-frame clones and omits some. This table holds 200,000 to 250,000 clones, about 87% found once. Self-reported history from a screening survey and questionnaire set each donor's cohort. CDR1 is LNHNV and CDR2 is YYDKDF in the germline V gene (reference sequence). The CDR3 runs 15 residues. The V segment lost 4 bases and the J segment 5 bases; nucleotides outside the gene matches: 7. The TCR comes from a young woman who had recovered from COVID-19. The J gene is TRBJ1-5, the V gene TRBV15; 8 bases are a match to TRBD1. The specimen sequenced was PBMCs or T cells enriched from blood (not recorded which). This CDR3 reads CATSTHRGSDQPQHF. CDR3 in DNA: TGTGCCACCAGCACTCACAGGGGGTCTGATCAGCCCCAGCATTTT.